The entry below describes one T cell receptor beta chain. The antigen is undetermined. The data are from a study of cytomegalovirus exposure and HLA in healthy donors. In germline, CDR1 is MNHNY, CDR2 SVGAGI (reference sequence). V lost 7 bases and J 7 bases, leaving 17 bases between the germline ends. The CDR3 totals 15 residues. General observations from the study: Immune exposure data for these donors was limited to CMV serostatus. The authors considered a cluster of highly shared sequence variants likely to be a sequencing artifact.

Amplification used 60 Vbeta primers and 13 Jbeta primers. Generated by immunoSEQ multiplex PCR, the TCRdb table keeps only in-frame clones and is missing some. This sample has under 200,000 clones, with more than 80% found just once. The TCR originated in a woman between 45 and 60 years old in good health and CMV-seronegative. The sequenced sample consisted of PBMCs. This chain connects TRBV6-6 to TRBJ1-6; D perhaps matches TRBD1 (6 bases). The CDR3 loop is CASIPSTGFNSPLHF. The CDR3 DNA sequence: TGTGCCAGCATCCCCTCCACAGGGTTCAATTCACCCCTCCACTTT.